This T cell receptor (beta chain) was obtained from a study of blood T cells in healthy people across ages. The CDR3 is 14 amino acids. With V trimmed by 4 bases and J by 7 bases, 10 bases remained unmatched. Per germline, CDR1 SEHNR and CDR2 FQNEAQ (reference sequence). For the second PCR, which ran for 7 to 11 cycles, a sample-barcoded 5' primer and a J-beta primer mix were used. Sequencing of every sample gave 2.5 million or more CDR3-containing paired-end reads. TCRdb reanalysed the 5' RACE reads using MiXCR and keeps one entry per CDR3 protein. The sample yields 780,000 or so distinct CDR3 sequences, more than 20% seen once. Study conclusions and caveats: Researchers deemed the diversity estimates from one million T cells underestimates.

The sample providers were healthy Caucasian people from Russia, aged roughly 6 to 95. In the case of this clonotype: Its antigen is not known.

These data were also reused for a study on T cells of mothers and their children. That report notes: With the M1S primer of the second PCR, sample barcodes and 2-4 random nucleotides were added.

The gene calls are TRBV7-9 and TRBJ2-7; 7 bases align to TRBD1. Sequenced material: blood. The sequence was obtained from a boy aged 10-17 years in good health. CDR3 loop: CASSSSGTVLEQYF. DNA of the CDR3: TGTGCCAGCAGCTCATCCGGGACAGTCCTGGAGCAGTACTTC. Supplemented by reference TRBV7-9 and TRBJ2-7, the full variable domain reads DTGVSQNPRHKITKRGQNVTFRCDPISEHNRLYWYRQTLGQGPEFLTYFQNEAQLEKSRLLSDRFSAERPKGSFSTLEIQRTEQGDSAMYLCASSSSGTVLEQYFGPGTRLTVT.